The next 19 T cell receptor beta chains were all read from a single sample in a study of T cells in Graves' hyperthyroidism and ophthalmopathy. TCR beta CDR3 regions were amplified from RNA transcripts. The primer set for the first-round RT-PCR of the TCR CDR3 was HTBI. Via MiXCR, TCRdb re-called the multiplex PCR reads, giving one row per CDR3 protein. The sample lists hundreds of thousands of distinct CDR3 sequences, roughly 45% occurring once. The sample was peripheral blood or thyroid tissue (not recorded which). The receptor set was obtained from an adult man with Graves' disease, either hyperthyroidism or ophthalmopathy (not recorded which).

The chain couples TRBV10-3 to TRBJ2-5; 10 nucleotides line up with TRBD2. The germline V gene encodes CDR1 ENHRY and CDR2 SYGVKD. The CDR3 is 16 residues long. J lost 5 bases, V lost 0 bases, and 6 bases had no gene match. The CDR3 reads CAISESRLAGSETQYF. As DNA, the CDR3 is TGTGCCATCAGTGAGTCCAGACTAGCGGGTTCGGAGACCCAGTACTTC.

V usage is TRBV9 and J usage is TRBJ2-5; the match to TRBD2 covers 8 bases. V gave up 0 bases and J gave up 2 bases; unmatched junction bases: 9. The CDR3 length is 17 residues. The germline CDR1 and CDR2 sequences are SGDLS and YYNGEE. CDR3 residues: CASSVGGASGQQETQYF. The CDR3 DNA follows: TGTGCCAGCAGCGTAGGAGGGGCTAGCGGGCAACAAGAGACCCAGTACTTC.

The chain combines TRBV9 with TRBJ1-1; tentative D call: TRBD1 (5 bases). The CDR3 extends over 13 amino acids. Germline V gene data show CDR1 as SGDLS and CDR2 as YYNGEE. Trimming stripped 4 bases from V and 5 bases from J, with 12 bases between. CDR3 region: CASSQTWGTEAFF. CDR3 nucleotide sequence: TGTGCCAGCAGCCAAACTTGGGGGACTGAAGCTTTCTTT.

The CDR3 protein is CASSLGGWTGEKLFF. The CDR3, as DNA: TGTGCCAGCAGCTTAGGAGGGTGGACGGGTGAAAAACTGTTTTTT. The chain links TRBV7-8 to TRBJ1-4, with no clear D. The CDR3 extends over 15 amino acids. Germline V gene data show CDR1 as SGHVS and CDR2 as FQNEAQ. V was shortened by 1 base and J by 7 bases, with 13 bases between the two germline ends.

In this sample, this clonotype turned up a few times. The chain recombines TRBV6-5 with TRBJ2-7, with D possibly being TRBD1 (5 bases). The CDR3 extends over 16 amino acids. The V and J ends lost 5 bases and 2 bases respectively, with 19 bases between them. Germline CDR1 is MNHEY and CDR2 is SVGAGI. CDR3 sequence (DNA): TGTGCCAGCAGTCGACAGAGTTCAGTGAAAACCTACGAGCAGTACTTC. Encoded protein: CASSRQSSVKTYEQYF.

This chain's CDR3 is CASSFDRVETQYF. In nucleotides, the CDR3 is TGTGCCAGCAGTTTCGACAGGGTGGAGACCCAGTACTTC. The chain joins TRBV6-5 to TRBJ2-5, with TRBD1 identical over 7 bases. With 4 bases clipped from V and 5 bases from J, the junction kept 4 bases outside the gene matches. From germline, CDR1 is MNHEY and CDR2 SVGAGI. The CDR3 has 13 amino acids.

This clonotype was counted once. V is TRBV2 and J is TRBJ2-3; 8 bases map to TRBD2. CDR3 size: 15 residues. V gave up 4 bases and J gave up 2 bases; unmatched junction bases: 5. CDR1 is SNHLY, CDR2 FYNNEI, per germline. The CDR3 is CASSVGSGTTDTQYF. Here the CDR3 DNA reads TGTGCCAGCAGTGTCGGTAGCGGGACCACAGATACGCAGTATTTT.

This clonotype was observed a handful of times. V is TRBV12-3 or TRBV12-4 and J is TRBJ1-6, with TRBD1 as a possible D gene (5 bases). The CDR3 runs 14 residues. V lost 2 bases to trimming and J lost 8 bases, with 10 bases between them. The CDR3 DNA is TGTGCCAGCAGTTTATCGCAGGGTGATTCACCCCTCCACTTT. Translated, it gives CASSLSQGDSPLHF.

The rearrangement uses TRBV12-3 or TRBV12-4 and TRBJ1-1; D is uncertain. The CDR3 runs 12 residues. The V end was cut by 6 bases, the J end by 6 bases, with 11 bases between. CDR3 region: CASSPTDAEAFF. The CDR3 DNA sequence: TGTGCCAGCAGCCCAACGGACGCTGAAGCTTTCTTT.

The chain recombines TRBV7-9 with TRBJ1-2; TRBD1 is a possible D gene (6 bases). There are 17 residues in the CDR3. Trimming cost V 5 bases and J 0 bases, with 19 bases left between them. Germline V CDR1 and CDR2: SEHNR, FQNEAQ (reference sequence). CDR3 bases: TGTGCCAGCAGCGGGACATTCCTCAACCCTTCTAACTATGGCTACACCTTC. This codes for CASSGTFLNPSNYGYTF.

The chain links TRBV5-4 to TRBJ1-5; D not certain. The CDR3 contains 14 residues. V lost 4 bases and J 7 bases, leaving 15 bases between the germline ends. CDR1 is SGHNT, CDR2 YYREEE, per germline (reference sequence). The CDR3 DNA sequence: TGTGCCAGCAGCCTGGGGAGTCGGCTCCAGCCCCAGCATTTT. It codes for CASSLGSRLQPQHF.

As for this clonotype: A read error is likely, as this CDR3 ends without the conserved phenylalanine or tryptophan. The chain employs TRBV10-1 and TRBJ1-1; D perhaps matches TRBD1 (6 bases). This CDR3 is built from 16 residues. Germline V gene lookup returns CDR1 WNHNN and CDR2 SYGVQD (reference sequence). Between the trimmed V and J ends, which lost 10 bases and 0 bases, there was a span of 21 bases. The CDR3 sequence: CAMRDTRGGVNTEAFL. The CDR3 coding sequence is TGCGCCATGCGGGACACCAGGGGAGGGGTGAACACTGAAGCTTTCCTT.

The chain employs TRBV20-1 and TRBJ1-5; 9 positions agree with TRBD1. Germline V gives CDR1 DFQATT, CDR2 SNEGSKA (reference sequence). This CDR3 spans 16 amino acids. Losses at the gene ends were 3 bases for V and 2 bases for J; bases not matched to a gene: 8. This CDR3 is CSASSQGADGNQPQHF. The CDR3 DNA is TGCAGTGCTAGTTCACAGGGGGCCGATGGCAATCAGCCCCAGCATTTT.

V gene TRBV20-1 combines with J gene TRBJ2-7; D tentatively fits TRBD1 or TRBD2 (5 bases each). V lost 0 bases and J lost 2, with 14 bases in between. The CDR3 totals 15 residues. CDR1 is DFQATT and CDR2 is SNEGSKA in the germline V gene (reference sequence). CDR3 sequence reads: CSARDPRRGAYEQYF. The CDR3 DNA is TGCAGTGCTAGAGATCCGAGAAGAGGGGCCTACGAGCAGTACTTC.

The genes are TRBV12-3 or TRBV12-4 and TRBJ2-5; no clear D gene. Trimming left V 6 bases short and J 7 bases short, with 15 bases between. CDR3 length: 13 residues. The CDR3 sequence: CASSLGVRGTQYF. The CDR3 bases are TGTGCCAGCAGCCTGGGCGTCCGTGGGACCCAGTACTTC.

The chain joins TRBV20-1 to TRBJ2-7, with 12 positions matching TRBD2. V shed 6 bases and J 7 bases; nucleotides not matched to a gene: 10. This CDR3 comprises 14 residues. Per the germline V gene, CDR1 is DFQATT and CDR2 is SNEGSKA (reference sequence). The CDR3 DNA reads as TGCAGTGCCATACGACTAGCGGGAGCTCGAGAGCAGTACTTC. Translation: CSAIRLAGAREQYF.

The CDR3 protein is CASTTGRMNTEAFF. The CDR3 bases are TGTGCCAGTACTACAGGGCGCATGAACACTGAAGCTTTCTTT. This chain links TRBV11-1 with TRBJ1-1, with a possible D match to TRBD1 (6 bases). The CDR3 contains 14 residues. The germline gives CDR1 SGHAT, CDR2 FQDESV (reference sequence). V lost 9 bases to trimming and J lost 0 bases, with 14 bases between them.

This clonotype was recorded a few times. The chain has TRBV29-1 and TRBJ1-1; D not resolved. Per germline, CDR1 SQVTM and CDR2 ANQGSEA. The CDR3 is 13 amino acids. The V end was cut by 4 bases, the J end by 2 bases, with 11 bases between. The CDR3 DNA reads TGCAGCGTTGTTGGCCCGTTTAACACTGAAGCTTTCTTT. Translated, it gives CSVVGPFNTEAFF.

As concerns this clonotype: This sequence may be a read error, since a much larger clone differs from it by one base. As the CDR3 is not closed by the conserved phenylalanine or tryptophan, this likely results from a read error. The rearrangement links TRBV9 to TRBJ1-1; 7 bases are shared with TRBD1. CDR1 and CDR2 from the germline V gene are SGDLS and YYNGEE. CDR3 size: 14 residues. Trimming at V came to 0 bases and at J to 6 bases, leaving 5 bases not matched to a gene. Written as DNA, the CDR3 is TGTGCCAGCAGCGTAGGTACAGGGGCGCCTGAAGCTTTCATT. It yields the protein CASSVGTGAPEAFI.